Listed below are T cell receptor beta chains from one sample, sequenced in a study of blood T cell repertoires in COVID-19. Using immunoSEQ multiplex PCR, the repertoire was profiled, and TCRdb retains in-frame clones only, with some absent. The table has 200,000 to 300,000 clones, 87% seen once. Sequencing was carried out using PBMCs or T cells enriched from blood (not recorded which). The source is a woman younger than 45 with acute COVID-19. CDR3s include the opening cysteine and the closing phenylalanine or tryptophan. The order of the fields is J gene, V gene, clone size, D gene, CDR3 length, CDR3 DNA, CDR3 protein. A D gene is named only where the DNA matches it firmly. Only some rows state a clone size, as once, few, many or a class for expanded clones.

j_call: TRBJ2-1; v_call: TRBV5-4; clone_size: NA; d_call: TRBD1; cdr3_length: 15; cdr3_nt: TGTGCCAGCAGCTTGGGGGGACAGTCCTACAATGAGCAGTTCTTC; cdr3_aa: CASSLGGQSYNEQFF
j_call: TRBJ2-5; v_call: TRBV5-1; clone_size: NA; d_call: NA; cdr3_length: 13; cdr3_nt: TGCGCCAGCAGCACCGGCGGGACGCACCGTCTGTACTTC; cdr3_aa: CASSTGGTHRLYF
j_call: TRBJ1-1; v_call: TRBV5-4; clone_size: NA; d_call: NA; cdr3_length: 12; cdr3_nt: TGTGCCAGCAGCTTTTGGGGGGGTGAAGCTTTCTTT; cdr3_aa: CASSFWGGEAFF
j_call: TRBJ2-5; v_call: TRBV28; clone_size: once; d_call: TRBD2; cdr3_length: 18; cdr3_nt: TGTGCCAGCAGTCCCTTGGGACTAGCGGGGGTTGTTGTAGAGACCCAGTACTTC; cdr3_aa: CASSPLGLAGVVVETQYF
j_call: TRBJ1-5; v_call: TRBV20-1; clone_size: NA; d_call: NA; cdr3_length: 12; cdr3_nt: TGCAGTGCTAGTGCTATGAATCAGCCCCAGCATTTT; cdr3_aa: CSASAMNQPQHF
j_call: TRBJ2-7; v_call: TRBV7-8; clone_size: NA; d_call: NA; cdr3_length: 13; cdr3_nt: TGTGCCAGCAGCTTCGACAGGATAGAAGAGCAGTACTTC; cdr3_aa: CASSFDRIEEQYF
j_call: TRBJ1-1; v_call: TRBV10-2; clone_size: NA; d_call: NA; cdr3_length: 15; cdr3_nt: TGCGCCAGCAGTGGGTACAGGAGCATGAACACTGAAGCTTTCTTT; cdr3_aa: CASSGYRSMNTEAFF
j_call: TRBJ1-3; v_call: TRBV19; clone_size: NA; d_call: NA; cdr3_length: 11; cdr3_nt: TGTGCCAGTAGTATCGGGGTAGCCATATATTTT; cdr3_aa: CASSIGVAIYF
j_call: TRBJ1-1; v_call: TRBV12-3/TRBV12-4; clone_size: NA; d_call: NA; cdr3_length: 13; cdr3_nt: TGTGCCAGCAGTTTAGCGGGGGGACTGGGGGCTTTCTTT; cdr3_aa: CASSLAGGLGAFF
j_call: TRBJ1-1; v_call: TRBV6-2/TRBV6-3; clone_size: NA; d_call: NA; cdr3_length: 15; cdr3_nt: TGTGCCAGCAGTTACTCGTCCCGGGGGGACACTGAAGCTTTCTTT; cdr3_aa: CASSYSSRGDTEAFF
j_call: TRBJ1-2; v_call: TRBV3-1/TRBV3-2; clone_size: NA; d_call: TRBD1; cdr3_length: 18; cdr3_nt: TGTGCCAGCAGCCCGCCTTGGACAGGGCCTCGGGCTAACTATGGCTACACCTTC; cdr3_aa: CASSPPWTGPRANYGYTF
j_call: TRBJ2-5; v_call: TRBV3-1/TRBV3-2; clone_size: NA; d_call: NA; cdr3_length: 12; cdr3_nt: TGTGCCAGCAGCCAGCGGCAAGAGACCCAGTACTTC; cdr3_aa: CASSQRQETQYF
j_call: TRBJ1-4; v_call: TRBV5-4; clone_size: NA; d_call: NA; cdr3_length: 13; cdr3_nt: TGTGCCAGCAGCGCGTTTGGGGCTGTAAAACTGTTTTTT; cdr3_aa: CASSAFGAVKLFF
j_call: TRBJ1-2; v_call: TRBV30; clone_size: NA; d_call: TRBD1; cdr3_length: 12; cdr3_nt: TGTGCCTGGACACAGGGGGGATATGGCTACACCTTC; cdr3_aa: CAWTQGGYGYTF
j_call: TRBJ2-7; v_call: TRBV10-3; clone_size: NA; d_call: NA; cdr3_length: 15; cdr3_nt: TGTGCCATCAGGGAAGGACAGACTATCTCCTACGAGCAGTACTTC; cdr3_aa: CAIREGQTISYEQYF
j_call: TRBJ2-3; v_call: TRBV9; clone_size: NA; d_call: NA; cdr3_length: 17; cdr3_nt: TGTGCCAGCAGCGTTTGGTGGGGGGAACGATTCACAGATACGCAGTATTTT; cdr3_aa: CASSVWWGERFTDTQYF
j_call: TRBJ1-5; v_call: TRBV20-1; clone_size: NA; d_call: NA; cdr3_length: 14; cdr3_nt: TGCAGTGCTAGTCCAGGGTGGGCCAATCAGCCCCAGCATTTT; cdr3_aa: CSASPGWANQPQHF
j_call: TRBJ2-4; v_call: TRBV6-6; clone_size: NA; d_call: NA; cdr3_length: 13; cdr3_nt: TGTGCCAGCAGTTACACACAGGGAAACATTCAGTACTTC; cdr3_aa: CASSYTQGNIQYF
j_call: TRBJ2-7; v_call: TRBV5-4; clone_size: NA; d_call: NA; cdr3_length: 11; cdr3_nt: TGTGCCAGCAGCTTGCAGGGCGAGCAGTACTTC; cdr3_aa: CASSLQGEQYF
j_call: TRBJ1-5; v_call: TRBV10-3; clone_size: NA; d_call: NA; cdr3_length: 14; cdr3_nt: TGTGCCATCAGTGACACAGGAACCGATCAGCCCCAGCATTTT; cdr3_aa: CAISDTGTDQPQHF
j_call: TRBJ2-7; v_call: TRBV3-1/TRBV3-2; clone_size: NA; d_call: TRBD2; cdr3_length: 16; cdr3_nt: TGTGCCAGCAGCTTCCGGGGAGCGGGGTGGGCAAACGAGCAGTACTTC; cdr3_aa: CASSFRGAGWANEQYF
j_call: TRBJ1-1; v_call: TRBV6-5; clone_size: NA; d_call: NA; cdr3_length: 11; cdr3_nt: TGTGCCAGCAGTCCCGTGGGGAGGGCTTTCTTT; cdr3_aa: CASSPVGRAFF
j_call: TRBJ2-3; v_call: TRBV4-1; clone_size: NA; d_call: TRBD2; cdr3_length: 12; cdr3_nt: TGCGCCAGCAGCACTAGCGGGACCGTGCAGTATTTT; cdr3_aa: CASSTSGTVQYF
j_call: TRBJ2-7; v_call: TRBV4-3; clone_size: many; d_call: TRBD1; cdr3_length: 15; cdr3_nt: TGCGCCAGCAGGCCTGAGCCGACAGGGACCCACGAGCAGTACTTC; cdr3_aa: CASRPEPTGTHEQYF
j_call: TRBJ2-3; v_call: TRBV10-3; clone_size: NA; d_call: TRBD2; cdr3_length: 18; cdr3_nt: TGTGCCATCAGTGGAAGGACTAGCGGGGTCGGGCGCACAGATACGCAGTATTTT; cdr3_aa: CAISGRTSGVGRTDTQYF
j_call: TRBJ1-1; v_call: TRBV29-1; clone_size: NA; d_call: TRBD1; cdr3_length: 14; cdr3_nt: TGCAGCGTTCGAGGGGGACAGGACAAGTCTGAAGCTTTCTTT; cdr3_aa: CSVRGGQDKSEAFF
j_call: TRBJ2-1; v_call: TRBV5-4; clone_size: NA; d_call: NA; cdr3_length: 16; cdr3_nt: TGTGCCAGCAGCTTATACCAGGGATCCTCCTACAATGAGCAGTTCTTC; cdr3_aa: CASSLYQGSSYNEQFF
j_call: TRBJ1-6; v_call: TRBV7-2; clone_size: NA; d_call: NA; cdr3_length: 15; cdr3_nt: TGTGCCAGCAGCTTAGGCCCGACGGCCCAGCGGCCCCTCCACTTT; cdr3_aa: CASSLGPTAQRPLHF
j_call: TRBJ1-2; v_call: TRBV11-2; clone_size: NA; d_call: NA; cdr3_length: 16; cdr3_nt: TGTGCCAGCAGCTTGCTTCGCCCAAACCGAGACTATGGCTACACCTTC; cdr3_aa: CASSLLRPNRDYGYTF
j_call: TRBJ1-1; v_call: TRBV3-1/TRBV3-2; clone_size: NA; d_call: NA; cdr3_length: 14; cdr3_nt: TGTGCCAGCAGCCCCGACAGCTTGAACACTGAAGCTTTCTTT; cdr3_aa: CASSPDSLNTEAFF
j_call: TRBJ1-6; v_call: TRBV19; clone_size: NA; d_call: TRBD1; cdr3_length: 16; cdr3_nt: TGTGCCAGTAGATCGGGACAGAGCTCCTATAATTCACCCCTCCACTTT; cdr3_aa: CASRSGQSSYNSPLHF
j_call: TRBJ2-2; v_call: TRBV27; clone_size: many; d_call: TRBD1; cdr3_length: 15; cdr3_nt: TGTGCCAGCAGTCCCCACAGGGGACGACCCGGGGAGCTGTTTTTT; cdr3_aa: CASSPHRGRPGELFF
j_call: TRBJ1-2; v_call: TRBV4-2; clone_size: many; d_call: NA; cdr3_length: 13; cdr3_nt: TGTGCCAGCAGCCAAGATGTCCAGTATGGCTACACCTTC; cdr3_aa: CASSQDVQYGYTF
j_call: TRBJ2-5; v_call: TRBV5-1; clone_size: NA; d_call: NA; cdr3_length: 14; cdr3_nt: TGCGCCAGCAGCTTGGGCGGGTACCAAGAGACCCAGTACTTC; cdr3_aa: CASSLGGYQETQYF
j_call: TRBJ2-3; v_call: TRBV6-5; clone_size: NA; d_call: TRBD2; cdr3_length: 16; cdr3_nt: TGTGCCAGCAGTTACACCCCGAGCGGGGGGGAGAATACGCAGTATTTT; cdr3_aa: CASSYTPSGGENTQYF
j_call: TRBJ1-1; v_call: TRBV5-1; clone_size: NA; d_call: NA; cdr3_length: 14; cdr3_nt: TGCGCCACCACCTTGGCGGAGGGAGGAACTGAAGCTTTCTTT; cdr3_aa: CATTLAEGGTEAFF
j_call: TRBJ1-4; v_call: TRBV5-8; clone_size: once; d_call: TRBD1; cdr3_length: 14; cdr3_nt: TGTGCCAGCGGGGCGGGACAGGCTAATGAAAAACTGTTTTTT; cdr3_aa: CASGAGQANEKLFF
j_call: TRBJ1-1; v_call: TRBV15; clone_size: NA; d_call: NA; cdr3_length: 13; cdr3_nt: TGTGCCACCAGCAGCCGGGGAGACTTTGAAGCTTTCTTT; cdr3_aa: CATSSRGDFEAFF
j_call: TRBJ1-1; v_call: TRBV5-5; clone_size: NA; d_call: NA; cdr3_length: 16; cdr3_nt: TGTGCCAGCAGCTTGGCCGGTACAGGGTCACGCACTGAAGCTTTCTTT; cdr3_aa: CASSLAGTGSRTEAFF
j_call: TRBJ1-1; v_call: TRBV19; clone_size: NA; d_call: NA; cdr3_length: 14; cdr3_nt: TGTGCCAGTAGTATATCTGACGGGGGGACTGAAGCTTTCTTT; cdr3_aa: CASSISDGGTEAFF
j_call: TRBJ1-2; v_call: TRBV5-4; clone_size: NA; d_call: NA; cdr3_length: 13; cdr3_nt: TGTGCCAGCAGCTCGACGGAGAACTATGGCTACACCTTC; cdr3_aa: CASSSTENYGYTF
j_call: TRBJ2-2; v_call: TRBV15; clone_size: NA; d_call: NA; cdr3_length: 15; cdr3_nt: TGTGCCACCAGCAGAGATCGTCCGAACACCGGGGAGCTGTTTTTT; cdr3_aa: CATSRDRPNTGELFF
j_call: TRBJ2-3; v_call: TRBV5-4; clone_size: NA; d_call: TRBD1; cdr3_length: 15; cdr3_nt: TGTGCCAGCAGCTTACAGGGGGCCCCCACAGATACGCAGTATTTT; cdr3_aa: CASSLQGAPTDTQYF
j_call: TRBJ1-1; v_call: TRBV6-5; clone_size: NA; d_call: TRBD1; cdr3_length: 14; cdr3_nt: TGTGCCAGCAGGGATGGACAGGGTCACACTGAAGCTTTCTTT; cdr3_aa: CASRDGQGHTEAFF
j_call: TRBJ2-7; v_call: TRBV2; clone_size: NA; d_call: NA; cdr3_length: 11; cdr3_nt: TGTGCCAGCAGCACAGGGACCGAGCAGTACTTC; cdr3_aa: CASSTGTEQYF
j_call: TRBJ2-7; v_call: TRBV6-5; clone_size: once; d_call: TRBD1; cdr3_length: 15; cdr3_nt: TGTGCCAGCAGTTGGGCCCGGGACAGCTCCTACGAGCAGTACTTC; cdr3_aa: CASSWARDSSYEQYF
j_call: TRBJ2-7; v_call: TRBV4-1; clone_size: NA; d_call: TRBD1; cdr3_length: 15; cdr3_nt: TGCGCCAGCAGCCACCAGACAGGGCCCTTTGGGGAGCAGTACTTC; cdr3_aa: CASSHQTGPFGEQYF
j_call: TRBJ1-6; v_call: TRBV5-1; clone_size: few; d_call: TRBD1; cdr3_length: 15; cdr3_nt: TGCGCCAGCAGCTTGGCCGGACAGGGGTATTCACCCCTCCACTTT; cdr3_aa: CASSLAGQGYSPLHF
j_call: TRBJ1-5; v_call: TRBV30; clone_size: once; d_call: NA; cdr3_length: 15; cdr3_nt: TGTGCCTGGAGTGTAGGGAGCACCGGCAATCAGCCCCAGCATTTT; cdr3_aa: CAWSVGSTGNQPQHF